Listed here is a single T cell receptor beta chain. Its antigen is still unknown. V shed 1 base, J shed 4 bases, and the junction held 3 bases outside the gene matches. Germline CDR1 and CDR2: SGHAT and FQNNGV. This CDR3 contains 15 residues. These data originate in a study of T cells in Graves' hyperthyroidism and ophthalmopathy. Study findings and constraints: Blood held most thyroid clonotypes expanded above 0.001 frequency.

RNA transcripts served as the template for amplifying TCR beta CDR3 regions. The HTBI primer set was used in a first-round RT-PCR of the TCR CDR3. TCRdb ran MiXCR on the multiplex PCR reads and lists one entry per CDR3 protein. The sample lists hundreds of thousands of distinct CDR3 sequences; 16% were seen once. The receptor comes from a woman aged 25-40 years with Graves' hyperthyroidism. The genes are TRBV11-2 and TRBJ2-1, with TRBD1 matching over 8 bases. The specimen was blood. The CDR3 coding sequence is TGTGCCAGCAGCTTAGGGACAGGGCAGTACAATGAGCAGTTCTTC. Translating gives CASSLGTGQYNEQFF. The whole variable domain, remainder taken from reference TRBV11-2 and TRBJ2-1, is EAGVAQSPRYKIIEKRQSVAFWCNPISGHATLYWYQQILGQGPKLLIQFQNNGVVDDSQLPKDRFSAERLKGVDSTLKIQPAKLEDSAVYLCASSLGTGQYNEQFFGPGTRLTVL.